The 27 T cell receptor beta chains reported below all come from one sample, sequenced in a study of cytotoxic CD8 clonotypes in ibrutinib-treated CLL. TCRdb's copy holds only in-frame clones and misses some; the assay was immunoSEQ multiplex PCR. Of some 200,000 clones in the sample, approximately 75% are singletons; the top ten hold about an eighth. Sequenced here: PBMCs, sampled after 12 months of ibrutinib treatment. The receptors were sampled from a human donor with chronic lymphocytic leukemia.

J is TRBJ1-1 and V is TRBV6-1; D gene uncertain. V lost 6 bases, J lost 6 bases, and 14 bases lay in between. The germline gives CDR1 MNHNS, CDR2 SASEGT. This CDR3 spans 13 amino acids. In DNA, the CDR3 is TGTGCCAGCAGCCCCCCGAATTCTGCTGAAGCTTTCTTT. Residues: CASSPPNSAEAFF.

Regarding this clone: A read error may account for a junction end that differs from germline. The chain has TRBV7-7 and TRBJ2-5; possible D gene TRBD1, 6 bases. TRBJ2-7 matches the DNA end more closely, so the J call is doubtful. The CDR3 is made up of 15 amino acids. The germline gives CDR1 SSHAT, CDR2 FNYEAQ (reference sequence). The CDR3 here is CASSLGQGQTYEQYF. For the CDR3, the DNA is TGTGCTAGCAGCTTAGGTCAGGGACAAACCTACGAGCAGTACTTC.

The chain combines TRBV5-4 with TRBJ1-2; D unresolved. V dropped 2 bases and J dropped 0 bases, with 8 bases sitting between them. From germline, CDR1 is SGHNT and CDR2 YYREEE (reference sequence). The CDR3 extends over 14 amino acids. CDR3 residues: CASSFPAANYGYTF. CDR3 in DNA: TGTGCCAGCAGCTTTCCCGCGGCTAACTATGGCTACACCTTC.

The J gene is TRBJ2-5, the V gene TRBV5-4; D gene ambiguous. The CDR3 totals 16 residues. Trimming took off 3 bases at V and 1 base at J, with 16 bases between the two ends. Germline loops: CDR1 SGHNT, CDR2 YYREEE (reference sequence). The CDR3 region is CASSSPGLGLQETQYF. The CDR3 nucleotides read TGTGCCAGCAGCTCCCCTGGGCTAGGCCTCCAAGAGACCCAGTACTTC. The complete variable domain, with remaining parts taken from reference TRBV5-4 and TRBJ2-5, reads ETGVTQSPTHLIKTRGQQVTLRCSSQSGHNTVSWYQQALGQGPQFIFQYYREEENGRGNFPPRFSGLQFPNYSSELNVNALELDDSALYLCASSSPGLGLQETQYFGPGTRLLVL.

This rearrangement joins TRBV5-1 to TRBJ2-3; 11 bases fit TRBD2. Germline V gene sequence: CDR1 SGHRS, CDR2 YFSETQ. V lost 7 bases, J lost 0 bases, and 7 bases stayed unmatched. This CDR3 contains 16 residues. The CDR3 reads CASRGTSGRSTDTQYF. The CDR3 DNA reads TGCGCCAGCCGTGGGACTAGCGGCCGGAGCACAGATACGCAGTATTTT.

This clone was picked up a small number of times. The CDR3 reads CASSGQGTDTEAFF. CDR3 DNA sequence: TGTGCCAGCAGTGGACAGGGGACGGACACTGAAGCTTTCTTT. The rearrangement uses TRBV6-4 and TRBJ1-1; 8 bases fit TRBD1. The CDR3 consists of 14 residues. Trimming cost V 4 bases and J 3 bases; bases outside gene matches: 4. Germline loops: CDR1 MRHNA, CDR2 SNTAGT.

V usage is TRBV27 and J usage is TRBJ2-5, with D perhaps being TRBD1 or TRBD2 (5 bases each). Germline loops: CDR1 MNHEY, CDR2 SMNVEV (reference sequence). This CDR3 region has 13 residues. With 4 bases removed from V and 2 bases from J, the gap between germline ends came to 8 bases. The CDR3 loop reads CASSYRRQETQYF. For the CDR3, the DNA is TGTGCCAGCAGTTACAGGAGGCAAGAGACCCAGTACTTC.

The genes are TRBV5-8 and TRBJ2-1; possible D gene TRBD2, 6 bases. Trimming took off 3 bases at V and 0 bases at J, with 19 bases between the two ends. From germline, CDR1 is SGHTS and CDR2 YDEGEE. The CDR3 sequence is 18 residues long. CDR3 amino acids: CASSSGTFQFSSYNEQFF. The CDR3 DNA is TGTGCCAGCAGCTCCGGGACTTTCCAGTTTAGCTCCTACAATGAGCAGTTCTTC.

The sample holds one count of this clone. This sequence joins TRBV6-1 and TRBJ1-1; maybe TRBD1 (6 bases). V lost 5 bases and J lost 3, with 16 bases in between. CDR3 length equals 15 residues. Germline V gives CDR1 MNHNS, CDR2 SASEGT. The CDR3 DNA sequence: TGTGCCAGCAGTTCCCCGGGGGGCACATACACTGAAGCTTTCTTT. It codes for CASSSPGGTYTEAFF.

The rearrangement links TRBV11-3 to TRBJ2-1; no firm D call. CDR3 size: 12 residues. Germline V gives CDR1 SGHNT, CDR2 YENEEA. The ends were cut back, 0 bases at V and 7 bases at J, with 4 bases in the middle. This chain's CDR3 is CASSLDHNEQFF. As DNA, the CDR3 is TGTGCCAGCAGCTTAGATCATAATGAGCAGTTCTTC. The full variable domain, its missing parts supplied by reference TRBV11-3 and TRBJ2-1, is EAGVVQSPRYKIIEKKQPVAFWCNPISGHNTLYWYLQNLGQGPELLIRYENEEAVDDSQLPKDRFSAERLKGVDSTLKIQPAELGDSAVYLCASSLDHNEQFFGPGTRLTVL.

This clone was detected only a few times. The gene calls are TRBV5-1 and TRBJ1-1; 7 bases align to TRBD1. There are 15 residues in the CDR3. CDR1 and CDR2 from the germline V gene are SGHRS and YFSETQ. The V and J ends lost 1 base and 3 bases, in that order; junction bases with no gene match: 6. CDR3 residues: CASSLTTGVYTEAFF. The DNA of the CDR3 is TGCGCCAGCAGCTTGACCACAGGGGTTTACACTGAAGCTTTCTTT.

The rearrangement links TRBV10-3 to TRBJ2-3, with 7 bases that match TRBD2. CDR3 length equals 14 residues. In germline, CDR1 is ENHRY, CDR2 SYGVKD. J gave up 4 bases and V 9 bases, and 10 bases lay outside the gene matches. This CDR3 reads CAISLAQGADTQYF. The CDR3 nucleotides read TGTGCCATTTCACTAGCGCAAGGGGCAGATACGCAGTATTTT.

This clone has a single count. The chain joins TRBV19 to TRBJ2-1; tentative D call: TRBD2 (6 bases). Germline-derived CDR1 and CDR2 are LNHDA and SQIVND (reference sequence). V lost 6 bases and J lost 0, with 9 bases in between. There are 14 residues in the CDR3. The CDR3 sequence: CASSGGNSYNEQFF. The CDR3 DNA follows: TGTGCCAGTAGCGGGGGAAACTCCTACAATGAGCAGTTCTTC.

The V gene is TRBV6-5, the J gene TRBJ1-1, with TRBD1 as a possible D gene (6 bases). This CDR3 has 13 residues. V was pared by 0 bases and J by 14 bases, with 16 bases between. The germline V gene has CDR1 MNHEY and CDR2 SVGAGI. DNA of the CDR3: TGTGCCAGCAGTTACTCAACCGGACAGCGAGGATTCTTT. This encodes CASSYSTGQRGFF.

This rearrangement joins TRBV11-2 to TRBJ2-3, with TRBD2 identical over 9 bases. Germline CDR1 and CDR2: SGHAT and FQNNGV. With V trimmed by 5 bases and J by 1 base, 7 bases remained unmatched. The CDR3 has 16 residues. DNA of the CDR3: TGTGCCAGCAGCCGCTTCCCTAGCGGGGGCACAGATACGCAGTATTTT. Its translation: CASSRFPSGGTDTQYF.

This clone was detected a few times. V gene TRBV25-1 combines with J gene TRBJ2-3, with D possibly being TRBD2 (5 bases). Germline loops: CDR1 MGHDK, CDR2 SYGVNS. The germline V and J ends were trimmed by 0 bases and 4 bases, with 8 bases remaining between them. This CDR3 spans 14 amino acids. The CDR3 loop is CASSEYLASDTQYF. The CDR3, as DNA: TGTGCCAGCAGTGAATATCTAGCCTCAGATACGCAGTATTTT.

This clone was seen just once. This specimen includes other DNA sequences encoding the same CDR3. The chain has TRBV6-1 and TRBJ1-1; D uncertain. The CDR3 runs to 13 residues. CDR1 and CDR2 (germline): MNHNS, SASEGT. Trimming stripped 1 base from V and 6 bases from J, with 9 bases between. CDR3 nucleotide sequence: TGTGCCAGCAGTGAAGTGGGCATTGCTGAAGCTTTCTTT. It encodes CASSEVGIAEAFF.

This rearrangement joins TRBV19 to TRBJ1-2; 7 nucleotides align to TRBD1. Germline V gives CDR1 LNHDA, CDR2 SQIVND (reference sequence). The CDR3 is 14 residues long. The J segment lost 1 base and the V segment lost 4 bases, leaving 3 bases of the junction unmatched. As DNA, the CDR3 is TGTGCCAGTAGTACCGGGACAGATAACTATGGCTACACCTTC. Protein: CASSTGTDNYGYTF.

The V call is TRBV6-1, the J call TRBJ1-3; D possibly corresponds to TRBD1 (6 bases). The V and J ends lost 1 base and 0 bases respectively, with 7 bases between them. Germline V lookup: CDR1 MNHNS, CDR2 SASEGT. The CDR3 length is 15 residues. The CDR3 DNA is TGTGCCAGCAGTGAAGAGGACAGCTCTGGAAACACCATATATTTT. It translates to CASSEEDSSGNTIYF.

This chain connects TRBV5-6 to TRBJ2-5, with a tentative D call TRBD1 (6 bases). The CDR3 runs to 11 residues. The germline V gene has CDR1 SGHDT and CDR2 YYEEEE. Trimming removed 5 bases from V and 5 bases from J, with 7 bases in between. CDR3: CASSQGETQYF. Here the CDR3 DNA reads TGTGCCAGCAGTCAGGGGGAGACCCAGTACTTC.

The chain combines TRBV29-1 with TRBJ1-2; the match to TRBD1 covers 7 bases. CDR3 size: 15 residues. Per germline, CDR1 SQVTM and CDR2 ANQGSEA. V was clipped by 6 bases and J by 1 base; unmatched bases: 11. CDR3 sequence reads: CSVAKGTDYNYGYTF. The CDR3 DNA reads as TGCAGCGTGGCAAAGGGGACAGATTATAACTATGGCTACACCTTC.

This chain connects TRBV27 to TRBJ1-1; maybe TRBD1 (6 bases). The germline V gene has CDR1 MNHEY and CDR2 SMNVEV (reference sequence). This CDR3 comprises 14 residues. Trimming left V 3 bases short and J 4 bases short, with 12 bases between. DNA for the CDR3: TGTGCCAGCAGTTTTCGTCAGGGGATCACTGAAGCTTTCTTT. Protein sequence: CASSFRQGITEAFF.

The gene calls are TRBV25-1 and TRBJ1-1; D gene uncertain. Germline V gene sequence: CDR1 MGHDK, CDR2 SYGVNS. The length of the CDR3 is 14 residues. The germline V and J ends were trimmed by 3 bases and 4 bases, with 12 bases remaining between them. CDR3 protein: CASSDFPEGTEAFF. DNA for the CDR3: TGTGCCAGCAGTGACTTTCCCGAAGGCACTGAAGCTTTCTTT.

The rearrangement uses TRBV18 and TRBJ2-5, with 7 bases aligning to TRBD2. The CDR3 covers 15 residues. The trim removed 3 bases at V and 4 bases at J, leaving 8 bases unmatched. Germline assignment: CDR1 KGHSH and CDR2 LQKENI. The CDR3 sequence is CASSPNGEGRETQYF. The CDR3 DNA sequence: TGTGCCAGCTCACCCAACGGGGAGGGAAGAGAGACCCAGTACTTC.

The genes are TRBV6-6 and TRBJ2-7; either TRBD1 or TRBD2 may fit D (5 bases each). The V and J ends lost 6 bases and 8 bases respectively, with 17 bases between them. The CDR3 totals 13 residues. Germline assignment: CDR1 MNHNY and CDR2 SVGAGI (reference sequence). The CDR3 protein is CASSGLQGVQQYF. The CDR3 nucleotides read TGTGCCAGCAGCGGACTTCAGGGTGTCCAGCAGTACTTC.

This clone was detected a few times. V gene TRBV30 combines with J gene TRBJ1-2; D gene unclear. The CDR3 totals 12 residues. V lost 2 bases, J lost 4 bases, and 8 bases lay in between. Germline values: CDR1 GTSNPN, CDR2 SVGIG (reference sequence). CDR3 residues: CAWSQVSYGYTF. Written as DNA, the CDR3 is TGTGCCTGGAGTCAGGTATCCTATGGCTACACCTTC.

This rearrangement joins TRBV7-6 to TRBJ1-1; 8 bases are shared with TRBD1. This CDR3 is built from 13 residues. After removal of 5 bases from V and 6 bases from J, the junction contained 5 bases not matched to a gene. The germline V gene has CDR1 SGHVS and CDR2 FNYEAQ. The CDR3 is CASSTPGGPEAFF. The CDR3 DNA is TGTGCCAGCAGCACCCCAGGGGGCCCTGAAGCTTTCTTT. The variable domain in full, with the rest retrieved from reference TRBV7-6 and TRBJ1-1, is GAGVSQSPRYKVTKRGQDVALRCDPISGHVSLYWYRQALGQGPEFLTYFNYEAQQDKSGLPNDRFSAERPEGSISTLTIQRTEQRDSAMYRCASSTPGGPEAFFGQGTRLTVV.